Below are 26 T cell receptor beta chains sequenced from a single sample in a study of T cell responses to AZD1222 COVID-19 vaccine. Some clones are missing from TCRdb's copy, which holds only in-frame ones; the method was immunoSEQ multiplex PCR. Of roughly 140,000 clones detected, around 91% appear once; the ten largest clones hold roughly 5%. This specimen consisted of peripheral blood, obtained on day 0 of AZD1222 vaccination. The receptors stem from an adult in good health.

The rearrangement links TRBV6-5 to TRBJ1-2; weak D call: TRBD1 (5 bases). Germline values: CDR1 MNHEY, CDR2 SVGAGI. This CDR3 comprises 14 residues. Deletions cut 0 bases from V and 4 bases from J, with 9 bases between. The CDR3 sequence is CASSYSSGLYGYTF. The CDR3 DNA reads as TGTGCCAGCAGTTACTCGTCAGGGCTCTATGGCTACACCTTC.

The chain has TRBV5-5 and TRBJ1-2, with a weak D call TRBD1 (5 bases). CDR1 is SGHKS and CDR2 is YYEKEE in the germline V gene (reference sequence). V was cut by 0 bases and J by 4 bases, with 13 bases left in between. The CDR3 sequence is 15 residues long. The CDR3 here is CASSLEVRESYGYTF. In DNA, the CDR3 is TGTGCCAGCAGCTTGGAGGTCAGGGAATCCTATGGCTACACCTTC.

The chain joins TRBV24-1 to TRBJ2-5; D remains unclear. Germline assignment: CDR1 KGHDR and CDR2 SFDVKD. The V end was cut by 4 bases, the J end by 5 bases, with 7 bases between. The length of the CDR3 is 12 residues. This CDR3 is CATSESAETQYF. In DNA, the CDR3 is TGTGCCACCAGTGAGAGCGCGGAGACCCAGTACTTC.

In this sample, this clone turned up once. The chain is built from TRBV28 and TRBJ1-2, with 9 nucleotides matching TRBD1. There are 14 residues in the CDR3. The germline gives CDR1 MDHEN, CDR2 SYDVKM. The trim removed 6 bases at V and 4 bases at J, leaving 6 bases unmatched. The CDR3 protein is CASSPGTGSYGYTF. DNA for the CDR3: TGTGCCAGCAGCCCCGGGACAGGGAGCTATGGCTACACCTTC.

CDR3 nucleotides: TGTGCCAGCAGCTTAACGCGTAGCACAGATACGCAGTATTTT. It specifies CASSLTRSTDTQYF. The chain has TRBV7-2 and TRBJ2-3; D is undetermined. This CDR3 has 14 amino acids. Germline values: CDR1 SGHTA, CDR2 FQGNSA. The V and J ends lost 2 bases and 0 bases respectively, with 6 bases between them. The full variable domain, with the rest looked up from reference TRBV7-2 and TRBJ2-3, is GAGVSQSPSNKVTEKGKDVELRCDPISGHTALYWYRQSLGQGLEFLIYFQGNSAPDKSGLPSDRFSAERTGGSVSTLTIQRTQQEDSAVYLCASSLTRSTDTQYFGPGTRLTVL.

This chain connects TRBV2 to TRBJ2-7, with 8 bases that match TRBD2. V was clipped by 7 bases and J by 0 bases; unmatched bases: 8. This CDR3 has 15 residues. Germline V gene lookup returns CDR1 SNHLY and CDR2 FYNNEI. The CDR3 nucleotides are TGTGCCAGCACCGGGCTAGCGGGTAACTCCTACGAGCAGTACTTC. Translation: CASTGLAGNSYEQYF.

J is TRBJ2-7 and V is TRBV28; TRBD1 matches 7 bases. The V segment lost 2 bases and the J segment 4 bases; nucleotides outside the gene matches: 5. The length of the CDR3 is 14 residues. Germline lookup yields CDR1 MDHEN and CDR2 SYDVKM. The chain's CDR3 is CASSLVDRWYEQYF. The CDR3 bases are TGTGCCAGCAGTTTAGTGGACAGGTGGTACGAGCAGTACTTC.

This clone has only one observation. The chain has TRBV5-6 and TRBJ2-1, with TRBD1 as a possible D gene (6 bases). Trimming removed 2 bases from V and 1 base from J, with 16 bases in between. The CDR3 loop spans 17 amino acids. The germline gives CDR1 SGHDT, CDR2 YYEEEE. CDR3 nucleotide sequence: TGTGCCAGCAGCTTTAGGGGTAACAGGGCTTCCTACAATGAGCAGTTCTTC. This encodes CASSFRGNRASYNEQFF.

The rearrangement links TRBV28 to TRBJ1-1, with 9 bases identical to TRBD1. Germline loops: CDR1 MDHEN, CDR2 SYDVKM. This CDR3 region has 13 residues. The ends lost 5 bases at V and 4 bases at J; junction bases unmatched: 2. CDR3 bases: TGTGCCAGCAGTGCGACAGGGGGCACTGAAGCTTTCTTT. It translates to CASSATGGTEAFF.

This chain joins TRBV28 and TRBJ1-6, with 8 bases lining up with TRBD1. The V gene's germline CDR1 is MDHEN and CDR2 SYDVKM. The CDR3 extends over 13 amino acids. This CDR3 is CAHRGTGHSPLHF. The DNA for the CDR3 is TGTGCGCATCGAGGGACAGGCCATTCACCCCTCCACTTT.

This chain uses TRBV29-1 with TRBJ2-3; TRBD1 matches 8 bases. Germline lookup yields CDR1 SQVTM and CDR2 ANQGSEA. The ends lost 4 bases at V and 4 bases at J; junction bases unmatched: 1. The CDR3 is 12 residues long. As DNA, the CDR3 is TGCAGCGTTGGGGACAGGTCAGATACGCAGTATTTT. Its protein is CSVGDRSDTQYF.

The CDR3 sequence: CAISGDREHQPQHF. For the CDR3, the DNA is TGTGCCATCAGTGGAGACAGGGAGCATCAGCCCCAGCATTTT. V and J are TRBV10-3 and TRBJ1-5; 7 nucleotides agree with TRBD1. The length of the CDR3 is 14 residues. The trim removed 4 bases at V and 5 bases at J, leaving 5 bases unmatched. From germline, CDR1 is ENHRY and CDR2 SYGVKD.

The chain has TRBV28 and TRBJ2-7; D perhaps matches TRBD1 (5 bases). CDR1 and CDR2 (germline): MDHEN, SYDVKM. CDR3 size: 13 residues. V was clipped by 6 bases and J by 3 bases, with 12 bases between them. The CDR3 DNA is TGTGCCAGCAGGTCTGCAGGGATCTACGAGCAGTACTTC. Translating it yields CASRSAGIYEQYF.

This clone was seen a few times. The V gene is TRBV6-5, the J gene TRBJ2-5, with D possibly matching TRBD2 (7 bases). Looked up from germline, CDR1 is MNHEY and CDR2 is SVGAGI. The CDR3 contains 15 residues. V lost 6 bases to trimming and J lost 5 bases, with 19 bases between them. CDR3 coding DNA: TGTGCCAGCAGGGGGACAAGGACTAGTCTGGAGACCCAGTACTTC. Its translation is CASRGTRTSLETQYF.

V and J are TRBV5-8 and TRBJ2-1; 10 bases match TRBD2. CDR3 length: 15 residues. The germline V gene has CDR1 SGHTS and CDR2 YDEGEE. V shed 4 bases and J 5 bases; nucleotides not matched to a gene: 6. The CDR3 spells CASSQGLAQNNEQFF. The DNA of the CDR3 is TGTGCCAGCAGCCAGGGACTAGCGCAAAACAATGAGCAGTTCTTC.

The genes are TRBV28 and TRBJ1-1, with a weak D call TRBD1 (6 bases). The V gene's germline CDR1 is MDHEN and CDR2 SYDVKM. The CDR3 consists of 15 residues. Between the trimmed V and J ends, which lost 5 bases and 2 bases, there was a span of 15 bases. CDR3: CASSKVGGYNTEAFF. CDR3 nucleotide sequence: TGTGCCAGCAGTAAAGTAGGGGGATACAACACTGAAGCTTTCTTT.

This chain joins TRBV7-8 and TRBJ1-1, with D possibly being TRBD1 (5 bases). CDR1 is SGHVS, CDR2 FQNEAQ, per germline. This CDR3 has 14 amino acids. The V and J ends lost 2 bases and 5 bases respectively, with 12 bases between them. CDR3 in amino acids: CASSLSGAKTEAFF. In DNA, the CDR3 is TGTGCCAGCAGCTTATCCGGGGCGAAGACTGAAGCTTTCTTT.

V and J are TRBV28 and TRBJ2-5, with D perhaps being TRBD1 or TRBD2 (5 bases each). The CDR3 runs 17 residues. Per the germline V gene, CDR1 is MDHEN and CDR2 is SYDVKM. V was pared by 5 bases and J by 0 bases, with 19 bases between. The CDR3 DNA reads as TGTGCCAGCAGTCCTTTACCGGGACCTTCGTACCAAGAGACCCAGTACTTC. The encoded protein is CASSPLPGPSYQETQYF.

The V gene is TRBV24-1, the J gene TRBJ2-5; 9 bases are shared with TRBD1. This CDR3 has 15 amino acids. Germline V lookup: CDR1 KGHDR, CDR2 SFDVKD. V lost 4 bases and J lost 1; bases outside the gene matches: 3. This CDR3 is CATSDLTGGQETQYF. The CDR3 DNA reads TGTGCCACCAGTGACCTGACAGGGGGCCAAGAGACCCAGTACTTC.

V is TRBV9 and J is TRBJ2-6; D is undetermined. Germline V CDR1 and CDR2: SGDLS, YYNGEE. Trimming left V 2 bases short and J 4 bases short, with 7 bases between. The CDR3 consists of 14 residues. DNA for the CDR3: TGTGCCAGCAGCGTGGGGTCAGGGGCCAACGTCCTGACTTTC. This translates into CASSVGSGANVLTF.

This rearrangement joins TRBV6-2 or TRBV6-3 to TRBJ1-5; TRBD1 matches at 10 bases. V gave up 5 bases and J gave up 7 bases; unmatched junction bases: 8. The CDR3 runs to 15 residues. Looked up from germline, CDR1 is MNHEY and CDR2 is SVGEGT. The CDR3 DNA reads TGTGCCAGCAGTCCCGACAGGGGGCTAGGGCAGCCCCAGCATTTT. Translated, it gives CASSPDRGLGQPQHF.

This clone has only one observation. The J gene is TRBJ2-1, the V gene TRBV25-1; D may match TRBD1 or TRBD2 (6 bases each). V was cut by 6 bases and J by 2 bases, with 17 bases left in between. CDR1 MGHDK and CDR2 SYGVNS come from the germline V gene. CDR3 length: 16 residues. The CDR3 DNA reads as TGTGCCAGCAGCCTTGAGGGGGGCGTTACCTACAATGAGCAGTTCTTC. Its protein product is CASSLEGGVTYNEQFF.

The chain couples TRBV7-8 to TRBJ1-4; D remains ambiguous. Trimming stripped 1 base from V and 3 bases from J, with 12 bases between. There are 16 residues in the CDR3. Per the germline V gene, CDR1 is SGHVS and CDR2 is FQNEAQ. CDR3 nucleotide sequence: TGTGCCAGCAGCTTAGACGGGCGGGGATCTAATGAAAAACTGTTTTTT. It translates to CASSLDGRGSNEKLFF. Together with reference TRBV7-8 and TRBJ1-4, the CDR3 gives the full variable domain: GAGVSQSPRYKVAKRGQDVALRCDPISGHVSLFWYQQALGQGPEFLTYFQNEAQLDKSGLPSDRFFAERPEGSVSTLKIQRTQQEDSAVYLCASSLDGRGSNEKLFFGSGTQLSVL.

The CDR3 DNA sequence: TGTGCCAGCAAAGAGGATTACCTAGCGAGAGAGCAGTTCTTC. The encoded protein is CASKEDYLAREQFF. The rearrangement links TRBV18 to TRBJ2-1, with D tentatively TRBD2 (6 bases). Germline CDR1 reads KGHSH; CDR2 reads LQKENI. The CDR3 runs 14 residues. Trimming removed 8 bases from V and 10 bases from J, with 21 bases in between.

The chain combines TRBV7-3 with TRBJ2-6; 7 bases are a match to TRBD1. There are 18 residues in the CDR3. V lost 3 bases to trimming and J lost 0 bases; unmatched junction nucleotides: 8. The V gene's germline CDR1 is SGHTA and CDR2 FQGTGA. As DNA, the CDR3 is TGTGCCAGCAGCTTCCCACGGGACAGTAACTCTGGGGCCAACGTCCTGACTTTC. Residues: CASSFPRDSNSGANVLTF.

The chain has TRBV3-1 (or the pseudogene TRBV3-2) and TRBJ1-4, with 7 bases identical to TRBD1. The V gene's germline CDR1 is LGHDT and CDR2 YNNKEL (reference sequence). With V trimmed by 4 bases and J by 7 bases, 6 bases remained unmatched. The CDR3 spans 14 residues. CDR3 sequence reads: CASSLGGTAEKLFF. CDR3 nucleotide sequence: TGTGCCAGCAGCCTAGGTGGGACAGCTGAAAAACTGTTTTTT.